This TCR beta chain stems from a study of blood T cell repertoires in COVID-19. Background on the study: Collection of acute and convalescent COVID-19 samples took place in the United States, Italy and Spain.

Sequenced by immunoSEQ multiplex PCR; TCRdb stores in-frame clones only, minus some. The table includes under 150,000 clones, 79% detected once. This CDR3 has 15 residues. Trimming cost V 5 bases and J 1 base, with 13 bases left between them. Per the germline V gene, CDR1 is LNHDA and CDR2 is SQIVND (reference sequence). This chain joins TRBV19 and TRBJ2-3; TRBD2 is a possible D gene (5 bases). The source material was peripheral blood. This sequence originates from a woman of 80 years or more with acute or convalescent COVID-19. CDR3 bases: TGTGCCAGTAGTGGAGAGACTACCGGCACAGATACGCAGTATTTT. Translating gives CASSGETTGTDTQYF.